The 21 T cell receptor beta chains listed next were all sequenced from one sample in a study of blood T cell repertoires in COVID-19. TCRdb's table, derived via immunoSEQ multiplex PCR, lists solely in-frame clones and lacks some. This sample yields 150,000 to 190,000 clones, of which around 85% are seen a single time; more than 2% belongs to the top ten. Source material: peripheral blood. Every receptor here comes from a woman in her seventies with acute or convalescent COVID-19.

The genes are TRBV9 and TRBJ2-1; 7 bases align to TRBD2. Per the germline V gene, CDR1 is SGDLS and CDR2 is YYNGEE. V dropped 3 bases and J dropped 4; count of bases not matched to a gene: 7. The CDR3 has 15 amino acids. As DNA, the CDR3 is TGTGCCAGCAGCGCGCGGGGGATCTCGTACAATGAGCAGTTCTTC. As protein: CASSARGISYNEQFF.

The rearrangement uses TRBV15 and TRBJ2-5; the match to TRBD2 covers 7 bases. The germline V gene encodes CDR1 LNHNV and CDR2 YYDKDF (reference sequence). V lost 5 bases, J lost 2 bases, and 8 bases stayed unmatched. The CDR3 is 15 residues long. The CDR3 coding sequence is TGTGCCACCAGCCTTTCCCTCGGGGGGCAAGAGACCCAGTACTTC. This sequence encodes CATSLSLGGQETQYF. Drawing the rest from reference TRBV15 and TRBJ2-5, the complete variable domain is DAMVIQNPRYQVTQFGKPVTLSCSQTLNHNVMYWYQQKSSQAPKLLFHYYDKDFNNEADTPDNFQSRRPNTSFCFLDIRSPGLGDTAMYLCATSLSLGGQETQYFGPGTRLLVL.

This clone appeared a single time. CDR3 coding DNA: TGTGCCTGGTATCGAGGGAACCCCTACAATGAGCAGTTCTTC. Protein: CAWYRGNPYNEQFF. The chain joins TRBV30 to TRBJ2-1; TRBD2 might be the D (5 bases). This CDR3 has 14 residues. Germline V gene lookup returns CDR1 GTSNPN and CDR2 SVGIG (reference sequence). Trimming cost V 5 bases and J 2 bases, with 13 bases left between them.

The chain joins TRBV28 to TRBJ1-2; 7 bases fit TRBD1. The V segment lost 5 bases and the J segment 5 bases; nucleotides outside the gene matches: 5. The CDR3 consists of 13 residues. The V gene's germline CDR1 is MDHEN and CDR2 SYDVKM. The CDR3 loop reads CASSADRVYGYTF. The CDR3 bases are TGTGCCAGCAGTGCAGACAGGGTTTATGGCTACACCTTC.

The V call is TRBV10-3, the J call TRBJ2-3; a possible D gene is TRBD2 (6 bases). Germline V CDR1 and CDR2: ENHRY, SYGVKD. There are 15 residues in the CDR3. V lost 6 bases and J lost 1, with 14 bases in between. CDR3 in amino acids: CAISLGTGGTDTQYF. CDR3 nucleotides: TGTGCCATCAGCTTGGGGACTGGGGGCACAGATACGCAGTATTTT.

The chain joins TRBV6-5 to TRBJ2-1; possible D gene TRBD2, 7 bases. Germline V CDR1 and CDR2: MNHEY, SVGAGI. Trimming cost V 0 bases and J 8 bases, with 14 bases left between them. CDR3 length equals 15 residues. The CDR3, as DNA: TGTGCCAGCAGTTACTCTCTGCGGGGGCGGGATGAGCAGTTCTTC. Translating it yields CASSYSLRGRDEQFF.

The rearrangement joins TRBV18 to TRBJ2-3; TRBD2 agrees at 9 bases. The V gene's germline CDR1 is KGHSH and CDR2 LQKENI. The CDR3 is 17 residues long. After removal of 3 bases from V and 0 bases from J, the junction contained 7 bases not matched to a gene. The CDR3 nucleotides read TGTGCCAGCTCACCCAAAGCGGGGGGCCTAAGCACAGATACGCAGTATTTT. This sequence encodes CASSPKAGGLSTDTQYF.

The chain carries TRBV6-6 and TRBJ2-5; 8 bases match TRBD2. CDR1 is MNHNY, CDR2 SVGAGI, per germline (reference sequence). This CDR3 comprises 15 residues. Trimming removed 6 bases from V and 3 bases from J; junction bases left unmatched: 9. CDR3 loop: CASSLGTRFKETQYF. The CDR3 bases are TGTGCCAGCAGCCTCGGGACTAGATTTAAAGAGACCCAGTACTTC.

The genes are TRBV21-1 and TRBJ2-7; TRBD2 reflects the table's D call only, with no check against the DNA. TRBV21-1 corresponds to a pseudogene. The CDR3 sequence is 13 residues long. The CDR3 region has the DNA TGTGCCAGCAGCAAGGGGGGTCGGGGCGAGCAGTACTTC. Its translation is CASSKGGRGEQYF.

The chain links TRBV3-1 (or the pseudogene TRBV3-2) to TRBJ1-1, with D unclear. The V end was cut by 1 base, the J end by 4 bases, with 10 bases between. The germline V gene has CDR1 LGHDT and CDR2 YNNKEL (reference sequence). This CDR3 comprises 14 residues. CDR3 sequence (DNA): TGTGCCAGCAGCCAAGGGTTCGGGATCACTGAAGCTTTCTTT. It yields the protein CASSQGFGITEAFF.

Written as DNA, the CDR3 is TGTGCCAGCAGCCAAGAAGGCAGGGCCACTGAAGCTTTCTTT. Translated, it gives CASSQEGRATEAFF. The chain employs TRBV4-2 and TRBJ1-1, with D perhaps matching TRBD1 (5 bases). From germline, CDR1 is LGHNA and CDR2 YNFKEQ. Trimming took 0 bases from V and 4 from J, leaving 9 bases between them. The CDR3 sequence is 14 residues long.

This rearrangement joins TRBV5-1 to TRBJ1-6, with 10 nucleotides matching TRBD1. J was trimmed by 14 bases and V by 3 bases; bases with no gene match: 8. CDR3 size: 14 residues. Germline V gene lookup returns CDR1 SGHRS and CDR2 YFSETQ. The CDR3 DNA reads as TGCGCCAGCAGCTCCGGGACAGGGGTTAGTACCCTCCACTTT. Translation gives CASSSGTGVSTLHF.

This rearrangement joins TRBV5-1 to TRBJ2-5; 10 bases line up with TRBD1. The CDR3 has 16 residues. Germline values: CDR1 SGHRS, CDR2 YFSETQ. J was trimmed by 5 bases and V by 4 bases; bases with no gene match: 11. This CDR3 is CASSGRARQGAETQYF. The DNA of the CDR3 is TGCGCCAGCAGCGGAAGAGCTCGACAGGGGGCTGAGACCCAGTACTTC.

This chain joins TRBV9 and TRBJ2-3; D perhaps matches TRBD2 (7 bases). The V end was cut by 4 bases, the J end by 0 bases, with 15 bases between. This CDR3 spans 16 amino acids. Germline V lookup: CDR1 SGDLS, CDR2 YYNGEE. The CDR3 protein is CASSPGGGGSTDTQYF. In DNA form, the CDR3 reads TGTGCCAGCAGCCCCGGAGGGGGGGGGAGCACAGATACGCAGTATTTT.

The rearrangement uses TRBV10-2 and TRBJ2-7; 10 bases align to TRBD2. Looked up from germline, CDR1 is WSHSY and CDR2 is SAAADI. The CDR3 totals 16 residues. V trimming: 6 bases; J trimming: 0 bases; junction bases outside the gene matches: 8. The CDR3 coding sequence is TGCGCCAGCAGGGGAGCCCTAGCGGGGGACTCCTACGAGCAGTACTTC. Translation: CASRGALAGDSYEQYF.

This clone came up many times. V gene TRBV3-1 (or the pseudogene TRBV3-2) combines with J gene TRBJ2-7, with TRBD2 matching 7 bases. J was trimmed by 1 base and V by 3 bases; bases with no gene match: 15. CDR3 length: 18 amino acids. Per germline, CDR1 LGHDT and CDR2 YNNKEL (reference sequence). CDR3 DNA: TGTGCCAGCAGCCACCTCCTCCCCCTCTCCGGGGGGTCCTACGAGCAGTACGTC. This sequence encodes CASSHLLPLSGGSYEQYV.

The chain joins TRBV7-9 to TRBJ1-4, with 12 bases identical to TRBD1. J gave up 7 bases and V 4 bases, and 10 bases lay outside the gene matches. Germline CDR1 is SEHNR and CDR2 is FQNEAQ (reference sequence). The CDR3 sequence is 17 residues long. The CDR3: CASSWSRDRGRGEKLFF. In DNA form, the CDR3 reads TGTGCCAGCAGCTGGTCCCGGGACAGGGGGCGAGGTGAAAAACTGTTTTTT. Using reference TRBV7-9 and TRBJ1-4 for the parts outside the CDR3, the full variable domain is DTGVSQNPRHKITKRGQNVTFRCDPISEHNRLYWYRQTLGQGPEFLTYFQNEAQLEKSRLLSDRFSAERPKGSFSTLEIQRTEQGDSAMYLCASSWSRDRGRGEKLFFGSGTQLSVL.

The chain is built from TRBV2 and TRBJ1-1, with D possibly TRBD1 on 5 matching bases. Per germline, CDR1 SNHLY and CDR2 FYNNEI. The CDR3 length is 13 residues. Trimming pared 6 bases from V and 3 bases from J, leaving 11 bases between. The CDR3 loop is CASSRETDTEAFF. DNA of the CDR3: TGTGCCAGCAGCAGGGAAACGGACACTGAAGCTTTCTTT.

V and J are TRBV7-9 and TRBJ2-2; perhaps TRBD2 as D (5 bases). Germline loops: CDR1 SEHNR, CDR2 FQNEAQ (reference sequence). The length of the CDR3 is 16 residues. With 7 bases removed from V and 2 bases from J, the gap between germline ends came to 17 bases. DNA of the CDR3: TGTGCCAGCACCCCCGCTCCGGGGATAAACACCGGGGAGCTGTTTTTT. Translated, it gives CASTPAPGINTGELFF. Supplemented by reference TRBV7-9 and TRBJ2-2, the full variable domain reads DTGVSQNPRHKITKRGQNVTFRCDPISEHNRLYWYRQTLGQGPEFLTYFQNEAQLEKSRLLSDRFSAERPKGSFSTLEIQRTEQGDSAMYLCASTPAPGINTGELFFGEGSRLTVL.

The chain combines TRBV27 with TRBJ1-2; D gene ambiguous. Germline CDR1 MNHEY, CDR2 SMNVEV (reference sequence). The CDR3 contains 13 residues. V lost 6 bases to trimming and J lost 0 bases, with 8 bases between them. CDR3 in amino acids: CASRHTANYGYTF. The DNA of the CDR3 is TGTGCCAGCAGGCATACAGCTAACTATGGCTACACCTTC.

This clone was recorded only once. The sample contains more than one DNA sequence encoding this CDR3. The rearrangement uses TRBV5-1 and TRBJ1-1; D gene uncertain. V lost 0 bases to trimming and J lost 1 base, with 10 bases between them. Germline V gives CDR1 SGHRS, CDR2 YFSETQ. The CDR3 loop spans 15 amino acids. This CDR3 is CASSLAVGANTEAFF. CDR3 in DNA: TGCGCCAGCAGCTTGGCCGTTGGAGCGAACACTGAAGCTTTCTTT.